In its sample, the clone carrying this TCR beta chain was seen many times. Germline CDR1 reads GTSNPN; CDR2 reads SVGIG (reference sequence). V lost 1 base and J lost 0; bases outside the gene matches: 6. The CDR3 sequence is 17 residues long. Stated time point: newly diagnosed GD, antithyroid drugs for less than 3 months. PBMCs were the source of the RNA used for TCR sequencing. HTBI primers from iRepertoire and Arm-PCR of CDR3 regions yielded the TCR beta libraries. TCRdb fed the multiplex PCR reads into MiXCR, producing one record per CDR3 protein. The sample holds around 250,000 distinct CDR3 sequences, over 20% seen once. The data are from a study of regulatory T cells in long-lasting Graves disease.

The TCR sequence derives from a female donor with Graves disease. The rearrangement links TRBV30 to TRBJ2-5; 12 nucleotides line up with TRBD2. Specimen: peripheral blood mononuclear cells (PBMCs), collected at new diagnosis, from a patient treated with antithyroid drugs. The CDR3 DNA reads TGTGCCTGGAGTGCTCTCCGGACTAGCGGGAACCAAGAGACCCAGTACTTC. Translating gives CAWSALRTSGNQETQYF.